This T cell receptor (beta chain) was identified during a study of blood T cell repertoires in COVID-19. In the study overall: PBMCs, B-cell-depleted T cells, or T cells provided the cDNA or gDNA that made up the material.

This clone has only a few counts. Original analysis: Reference gene primer amplification yielded estimated nucleated cell counts. TCRdb's table, derived via immunoSEQ multiplex PCR, lists solely in-frame clones and lacks some. For V, J and clone size, that table is used; D and trimming come from the DNA. This sample has roughly 280,000 clones, with roughly nine tenths found just once. The ends lost 1 base at V and 4 bases at J; junction bases unmatched: 5. The CDR3 consists of 16 residues. Germline lookup yields CDR1 SGHVS and CDR2 FNYEAQ. Input material: peripheral blood. V gene TRBV7-6 combines with J gene TRBJ2-3; 10 nucleotides line up with TRBD2. The receptor comes from a man aged 50-59 years with acute or convalescent COVID-19. CDR3 sequence (DNA): TGTGCCAGCAGCTTAGGTACTAGCGGGAACGCAGATACGCAGTATTTT. Protein sequence: CASSLGTSGNADTQYF.